This passage covers 5 T cell receptor beta chains from one sample sequenced in a study of T cells in severe cutaneous drug reactions. Sequenced patients had Stevens-Johnson syndrome or toxic epidermal necrolysis caused by carbamazepine. Libraries were made by iRepertoire multiplex PCR with TCR subtype-specific primers for bulk and single-cell sequencing. With the multiplex PCR reads reprocessed, TCRdb shows one record per CDR3 protein and no DNA. The sample table includes 8,000 to 8,500 distinct CDR3 sequences. The specimen was cells from a skin blister. The receptors were gathered from a human donor with a severe cutaneous adverse drug reaction.

Measured by frequency, this clonotype is large. This rearrangement joins TRBV7-6 to TRBJ2-3; the D gene TCRdb calls, TRBD2, cannot be checked with no DNA. The CDR3 has 14 amino acids. Germline CDR1 is SGHVS and CDR2 is FNYEAQ. The CDR3 region is CASSLAGSGDTQYF. The complete variable domain, with remaining parts taken from reference TRBV7-6 and TRBJ2-3, reads GAGVSQSPRYKVTKRGQDVALRCDPISGHVSLYWYRQALGQGPEFLTYFNYEAQQDKSGLPNDRFSAERPEGSISTLTIQRTEQRDSAMYRCASSLAGSGDTQYFGPGTRLTVL.

The chain links TRBV9 to TRBJ2-7; TCRdb outputs TRBD1, but without DNA this stays unchecked. The CDR3 loop spans 15 amino acids. Germline V gene lookup returns CDR1 SGDLS and CDR2 YYNGEE. CDR3 sequence: CASSPPSDVGDEQYF. The whole variable domain, filled in from reference TRBV9 and TRBJ2-7, reads DSGVTQTPKHLITATGQRVTLRCSPRSGDLSVYWYQQSLDQGLQFLIQYYNGEERAKGNILERFSAQQFPDLHSELNLSSLELGDSALYFCASSPPSDVGDEQYFGPGTRLTVT.

This CDR3 reads CSALIDNEKLFF. V usage is TRBV29-1 and J usage is TRBJ1-4. Germline lookup yields CDR1 SQVTM and CDR2 ANQGSEA. The CDR3 runs to 12 residues.

The chain combines TRBV10-3 with TRBJ2-1; with no DNA, the TCRdb D assignment of TRBD1 cannot be verified. The CDR3 is made up of 15 amino acids. The germline CDR1 and CDR2 sequences are ENHRY and SYGVKD. The CDR3 loop reads CAAQGPGNRGNEQFF.

The V call is TRBV27, the J call TRBJ1-1; TCRdb's D call, TRBD1, is unchecked because there is no DNA. The germline V gene encodes CDR1 MNHEY and CDR2 SMNVEV (reference sequence). The CDR3 spans 13 residues. The CDR3 region is CASSLFADRQTFF.